This T cell receptor beta chain was sequenced in a study of T-cell memory formation after mild COVID-19. Study details: The two donors had largely donor-specific TCR clusters. Study-level results: Pre-infection memory showed some responding clones, and this suggested that cross-reactive memory joined. Contracting clones from day 15 to 85 had balanced CD4/CD8; later expanders favoured CD4+.

The length of the CDR3 is 16 residues. With 6 bases clipped from V and 1 base from J, the junction kept 7 bases outside the gene matches. Germline assignment: CDR1 SQVTM and CDR2 ANQGSEA. TCRdb analysed the 5' RACE reads with MiXCR anew, one entry per CDR3 protein. The table includes about 360,000 distinct CDR3 sequences, roughly an eighth detected once. This clonotype was detected a few times. The antigen is unknown. The sequencing input was PBMCs or a T cell subset sorted from them (not recorded which). The chain uses TRBV29-1 and TRBJ2-2; TRBD2 aligns across 11 bases. The TCR originated in a man aged 18-30 years who had mild COVID-19 (a few samples of this study predate the infection). Cell type and time point are not known. The CDR3 region is CSVRSTSGGNTGELFF. The DNA of the CDR3 is TGCAGCGTCCGGTCCACTAGCGGGGGGAACACCGGGGAGCTGTTTTTT.